Listed below are T cell receptor beta chains from one sample, sequenced in a study of T cell responses to AZD1222 COVID-19 vaccine. Profiled with immunoSEQ multiplex PCR; TCRdb holds only in-frame clones, not every one. The table lists about 92,000 clones, roughly 93% of them singletons. This material consisted of peripheral blood, taken on day 0 of AZD1222 vaccination. The receptors were sampled from an adult in good health. CDR3s include the opening cysteine and the closing phenylalanine or tryptophan. The D gene is left open where the match is weak. Clone sizes are given selectively: once, few, many, or a class where the clone is expanded.

v_call: TRBV7-9; d_call: TRBD1; j_call: TRBJ2-5; clone_size: -; cdr3_aa: CASSLGPGQGKETQYF; cdr3_nt: TGTGCCAGCAGCTTAGGCCCGGGACAGGGTAAAGAGACCCAGTACTTC
v_call: TRBV15; d_call: TRBD1; j_call: TRBJ1-6; clone_size: once; cdr3_aa: CATSDRDRGNSPLHF; cdr3_nt: TGTGCCACCAGCGACCGGGACAGGGGTAATTCACCCCTCCACTTT
v_call: TRBV5-4; d_call: -; j_call: TRBJ2-2; clone_size: -; cdr3_aa: CASSTLGQKNTGELFF; cdr3_nt: TGTGCCAGCAGCACCCTGGGGCAGAAGAACACCGGGGAGCTGTTTTTT
v_call: TRBV29-1; d_call: -; j_call: TRBJ1-1; clone_size: -; cdr3_aa: CSVEDLAPSGPEAFF; cdr3_nt: TGCAGCGTTGAAGATCTAGCGCCGTCGGGCCCTGAAGCTTTCTTT
v_call: TRBV27; d_call: -; j_call: TRBJ2-2; clone_size: -; cdr3_aa: CASSPRTLWGELFF; cdr3_nt: TGTGCCAGCAGTCCCCGGACTCTCTGGGGGGAGCTGTTTTTT
v_call: TRBV12-5; d_call: TRBD1; j_call: TRBJ1-4; clone_size: -; cdr3_aa: CASEQTGQVPKLFF; cdr3_nt: TGTGCTAGTGAGCAGACGGGACAGGTCCCCAAACTGTTTTTT
v_call: TRBV5-6; d_call: -; j_call: TRBJ1-5; clone_size: -; cdr3_aa: CASSLEGVNQPQHF; cdr3_nt: TGTGCCAGCAGCTTGGAAGGTGTGAATCAGCCCCAGCATTTT
v_call: TRBV12-3/TRBV12-4; d_call: -; j_call: TRBJ2-3; clone_size: -; cdr3_aa: CASVFGDTQYF; cdr3_nt: TGTGCCAGCGTTTTTGGGGATACGCAGTATTTT
v_call: TRBV2; d_call: TRBD2; j_call: TRBJ2-1; clone_size: -; cdr3_aa: CASSEAPSGEGEQFF; cdr3_nt: TGTGCCAGCAGTGAGGCGCCTAGCGGGGAAGGTGAGCAGTTCTTC
v_call: TRBV19; d_call: -; j_call: TRBJ2-7; clone_size: -; cdr3_aa: CASSIRDTYEQYF; cdr3_nt: TGTGCCAGTAGTATAAGGGACACCTACGAGCAGTACTTC
v_call: TRBV2; d_call: TRBD1; j_call: TRBJ2-1; clone_size: once; cdr3_aa: CASSRAGTVNYNEQFF; cdr3_nt: TGTGCCAGCAGTAGGGCCGGGACAGTTAACTACAATGAGCAGTTCTTC
v_call: TRBV6-1; d_call: -; j_call: TRBJ1-5; clone_size: -; cdr3_aa: CASSTGPSQPQHF; cdr3_nt: TGTGCCAGCAGTACAGGGCCCAGCCAGCCCCAGCATTTT
v_call: TRBV11-3; d_call: TRBD2; j_call: TRBJ2-2; clone_size: -; cdr3_aa: CASSFLAGGRGTGELFF; cdr3_nt: TGTGCCAGCAGCTTTCTCGCGGGGGGGCGAGGGACCGGGGAGCTGTTTTTT
v_call: TRBV27; d_call: TRBD1; j_call: TRBJ1-2; clone_size: -; cdr3_aa: CASSTDPGTGKGYTF; cdr3_nt: TGTGCCAGCAGCACAGATCCCGGGACAGGGAAAGGCTACACCTTC
v_call: TRBV10-3; d_call: TRBD1; j_call: TRBJ1-2; clone_size: -; cdr3_aa: CAISGSDRGASF; cdr3_nt: TGTGCCATCAGTGGGTCGGACAGGGGAGCCTCCTTC
v_call: TRBV18; d_call: -; j_call: TRBJ1-1; clone_size: -; cdr3_aa: CASSPDRLMNTEAFF; cdr3_nt: TGTGCCAGCTCACCAGACAGACTAATGAACACTGAAGCTTTCTTT
v_call: TRBV18; d_call: TRBD1; j_call: TRBJ1-3; clone_size: -; cdr3_aa: CASSNPGTVGGNTIYF; cdr3_nt: TGTGCCAGCTCAAACCCCGGGACAGTAGGTGGAAACACCATATATTTT
v_call: TRBV3-1/TRBV3-2; d_call: -; j_call: TRBJ2-1; clone_size: -; cdr3_aa: CASSQYLALRNEQFF; cdr3_nt: TGTGCCAGCAGCCAATACCTAGCTCTGCGGAATGAGCAGTTCTTC
v_call: TRBV11-3; d_call: -; j_call: TRBJ2-3; clone_size: -; cdr3_aa: CASSSPPTDTQYF; cdr3_nt: TGTGCCAGCAGCTCCCCTCCCACAGATACGCAGTATTTT
v_call: TRBV7-9; d_call: TRBD2; j_call: TRBJ2-1; clone_size: -; cdr3_aa: CASSPRTSGISYNEQFF; cdr3_nt: TGTGCCAGCAGCCCCCGGACTAGCGGAATCTCCTACAATGAGCAGTTCTTC
v_call: TRBV27; d_call: -; j_call: TRBJ2-7; clone_size: -; cdr3_aa: CASSLRAPRGEQYF; cdr3_nt: TGTGCCAGCAGTTTGCGCGCCCCCAGAGGGGAGCAGTACTTC
v_call: TRBV5-1; d_call: -; j_call: TRBJ1-4; clone_size: -; cdr3_aa: CASSAAGTTNEKLFF; cdr3_nt: TGCGCCAGCAGCGCCGCCGGGACAACGAATGAAAAACTGTTTTTT
v_call: TRBV4-2; d_call: -; j_call: TRBJ1-2; clone_size: -; cdr3_aa: CASSQVGGHTNYGYTF; cdr3_nt: TGTGCCAGCAGCCAAGTGGGAGGTCACACGAACTATGGCTACACCTTC
v_call: TRBV3-1/TRBV3-2; d_call: TRBD1; j_call: TRBJ1-5; clone_size: -; cdr3_aa: CASSQVTGGAQHF; cdr3_nt: TGTGCCAGCAGCCAAGTTACAGGGGGGGCCCAGCATTTT
v_call: TRBV18; d_call: -; j_call: TRBJ2-7; clone_size: once; cdr3_aa: CASSQAWDGPVRPAYEQYF; cdr3_nt: TGTGCCAGCTCACAGGCTTGGGACGGTCCTGTAAGGCCGGCCTACGAGCAGTACTTC
v_call: TRBV5-4; d_call: TRBD1; j_call: TRBJ2-7; clone_size: -; cdr3_aa: CASSFLDQGVGEQYF; cdr3_nt: TGTGCCAGCAGCTTCCTAGACCAGGGGGTTGGCGAGCAGTACTTC
v_call: TRBV4-1; d_call: -; j_call: TRBJ2-7; clone_size: -; cdr3_aa: CASSHDFGGIPYEQYF; cdr3_nt: TGCGCCAGCAGCCACGACTTTGGAGGGATCCCCTACGAGCAGTACTTC
v_call: TRBV19; d_call: -; j_call: TRBJ1-4; clone_size: -; cdr3_aa: CASSLYSSYNEKLFF; cdr3_nt: TGTGCCAGTAGTCTGTATTCCAGCTATAATGAAAAACTGTTTTTT
v_call: TRBV9; d_call: TRBD1; j_call: TRBJ2-6; clone_size: -; cdr3_aa: CASSVAPLDRALANVLTF; cdr3_nt: TGTGCCAGCAGCGTGGCACCACTCGACAGGGCCCTTGCCAACGTCCTGACTTTC
v_call: TRBV6-2/TRBV6-3; d_call: TRBD1; j_call: TRBJ1-5; clone_size: -; cdr3_aa: CASSYASPGTAQPQHF; cdr3_nt: TGTGCCAGCAGTTATGCGTCGCCGGGGACAGCCCAGCCCCAGCATTTT
v_call: TRBV27; d_call: -; j_call: TRBJ1-1; clone_size: -; cdr3_aa: CASSFGDARGETEAFF; cdr3_nt: TGTGCCAGCAGTTTCGGCGACGCCCGGGGGGAAACTGAAGCTTTCTTT
v_call: TRBV6-5; d_call: -; j_call: TRBJ1-2; clone_size: -; cdr3_aa: CASSYSTVGLGGYTF; cdr3_nt: TGTGCCAGCAGTTACTCGACGGTGGGGCTGGGGGGCTACACCTTC
v_call: TRBV19; d_call: -; j_call: TRBJ1-5; clone_size: -; cdr3_aa: CATSKRGSNQPQHF; cdr3_nt: TGTGCCACCTCCAAGCGGGGTAGCAATCAGCCCCAGCATTTT
v_call: TRBV6-2/TRBV6-3; d_call: TRBD1; j_call: TRBJ2-2; clone_size: -; cdr3_aa: CASSLQGWAGELFF; cdr3_nt: TGTGCCAGCAGTTTACAGGGGTGGGCCGGGGAGCTGTTTTTT
v_call: TRBV2; d_call: -; j_call: TRBJ1-2; clone_size: -; cdr3_aa: CASSAGTRKYYGYTF; cdr3_nt: TGTGCCAGCAGTGCCGGGACACGAAAATACTATGGCTACACCTTC
v_call: TRBV7-2; d_call: -; j_call: TRBJ2-7; clone_size: -; cdr3_aa: CASSWGIDEQYF; cdr3_nt: TGTGCCAGCAGTTGGGGCATCGACGAGCAGTACTTC
v_call: TRBV9; d_call: -; j_call: TRBJ2-7; clone_size: few; cdr3_aa: CASSGRDNSYEQYF; cdr3_nt: TGTGCCAGCAGCGGACGGGACAACTCCTACGAGCAGTACTTC
v_call: TRBV5-1; d_call: -; j_call: TRBJ2-7; clone_size: -; cdr3_aa: CASSAQVSGYEQYF; cdr3_nt: TGCGCCAGCAGCGCCCAGGTTTCGGGCTACGAGCAGTACTTC
v_call: TRBV11-3; d_call: -; j_call: TRBJ2-3; clone_size: once; cdr3_aa: CASSFSRGVSTDTQYF; cdr3_nt: TGTGCCAGCAGCTTTTCCAGGGGAGTCAGCACAGATACGCAGTATTTT
v_call: TRBV28; d_call: TRBD1; j_call: TRBJ2-7; clone_size: -; cdr3_aa: CASDSGTGNSYEQYF; cdr3_nt: TGTGCCAGCGACTCCGGGACAGGGAATTCCTACGAGCAGTACTTC
v_call: TRBV7-3; d_call: -; j_call: TRBJ1-1; clone_size: many; cdr3_aa: CASSLIGSLTEAFF; cdr3_nt: TGTGCCAGCAGCCTGATTGGATCCTTAACTGAAGCTTTCTTT
v_call: TRBV6-2/TRBV6-3; d_call: -; j_call: TRBJ1-1; clone_size: -; cdr3_aa: CASTPPKNTEAFF; cdr3_nt: TGTGCCAGCACCCCCCCCAAGAACACTGAAGCTTTCTTT
v_call: TRBV5-4; d_call: -; j_call: TRBJ1-1; clone_size: -; cdr3_aa: CASSRARDGGTEAFF; cdr3_nt: TGTGCCAGCAGCCGGGCGAGGGATGGGGGCACTGAAGCTTTCTTT
v_call: TRBV7-9; d_call: -; j_call: TRBJ1-4; clone_size: once; cdr3_aa: CASSLADSFEKLFF; cdr3_nt: TGTGCCAGCAGCTTAGCAGACAGTTTTGAAAAACTGTTTTTT
v_call: TRBV7-2; d_call: TRBD1; j_call: TRBJ1-2; clone_size: -; cdr3_aa: CASSLEGAFYGYTF; cdr3_nt: TGTGCCAGCAGCCTGGAGGGGGCCTTCTATGGCTACACCTTC
v_call: TRBV4-2; d_call: -; j_call: TRBJ1-6; clone_size: -; cdr3_aa: CASSQVGRLNSPLHF; cdr3_nt: TGTGCCAGCAGCCAAGTGGGACGGCTTAATTCACCCCTCCACTTT
v_call: TRBV4-3; d_call: -; j_call: TRBJ2-1; clone_size: -; cdr3_aa: CASSQGSWAIRNEQFF; cdr3_nt: TGCGCCAGCAGCCAAGGATCCTGGGCCATTAGGAATGAGCAGTTCTTC
v_call: TRBV9; d_call: -; j_call: TRBJ1-1; clone_size: -; cdr3_aa: CASSVERGTEAFF; cdr3_nt: TGTGCCAGCAGCGTAGAACGTGGCACTGAAGCTTTCTTT
v_call: TRBV6-5; d_call: -; j_call: TRBJ1-1; clone_size: -; cdr3_aa: CASSYRAGRTEAFF; cdr3_nt: TGTGCCAGCAGTTACAGGGCCGGTAGGACTGAAGCTTTCTTT
v_call: TRBV10-3; d_call: -; j_call: TRBJ1-3; clone_size: -; cdr3_aa: CAIRPGHSGNTIYF; cdr3_nt: TGTGCCATCCGCCCGGGCCACTCTGGAAACACCATATATTTT
v_call: TRBV14; d_call: -; j_call: TRBJ1-1; clone_size: -; cdr3_aa: CASSQVMRGVEAFF; cdr3_nt: TGTGCCAGCAGCCAAGTTATGAGGGGAGTTGAAGCTTTCTTT
v_call: TRBV29-1; d_call: -; j_call: TRBJ1-1; clone_size: -; cdr3_aa: CSVSAGPTFF; cdr3_nt: TGCAGCGTCTCCGCGGGGCCCACCTTCTTT
v_call: TRBV4-2; d_call: -; j_call: TRBJ1-1; clone_size: -; cdr3_aa: CASSPPVRGTTEAFF; cdr3_nt: TGTGCCAGCAGCCCACCCGTCAGAGGAACCACTGAAGCTTTCTTT
v_call: TRBV29-1; d_call: -; j_call: TRBJ2-5; clone_size: -; cdr3_aa: CSVSRTVQETQYF; cdr3_nt: TGCAGCGTTTCCCGGACAGTCCAAGAGACCCAGTACTTC
v_call: TRBV15; d_call: TRBD1; j_call: TRBJ2-7; clone_size: -; cdr3_aa: CATSATPGQTYEQYF; cdr3_nt: TGTGCCACCAGTGCGACACCGGGACAGACCTACGAGCAGTACTTC
v_call: TRBV19; d_call: TRBD1; j_call: TRBJ1-1; clone_size: -; cdr3_aa: CASSMAMGLRDRDTEAFF; cdr3_nt: TGTGCCAGTAGTATGGCGATGGGTCTTCGAGACAGGGATACTGAAGCTTTCTTT
v_call: TRBV12-3/TRBV12-4; d_call: -; j_call: TRBJ1-1; clone_size: -; cdr3_aa: CASSLSPDTEAFF; cdr3_nt: TGTGCCAGCAGTTTGAGCCCCGACACTGAAGCTTTCTTT